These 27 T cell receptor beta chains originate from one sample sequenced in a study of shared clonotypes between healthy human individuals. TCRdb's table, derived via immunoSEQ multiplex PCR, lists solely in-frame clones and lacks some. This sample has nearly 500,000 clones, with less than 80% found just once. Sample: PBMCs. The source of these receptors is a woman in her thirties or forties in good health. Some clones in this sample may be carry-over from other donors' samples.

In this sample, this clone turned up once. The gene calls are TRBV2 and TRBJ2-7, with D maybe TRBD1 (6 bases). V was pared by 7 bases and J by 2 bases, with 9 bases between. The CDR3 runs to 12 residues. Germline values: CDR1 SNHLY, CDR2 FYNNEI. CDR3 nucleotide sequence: TGTGCCAGCAAGGGACAAACCTACGAGCAGTACTTC. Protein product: CASKGQTYEQYF.

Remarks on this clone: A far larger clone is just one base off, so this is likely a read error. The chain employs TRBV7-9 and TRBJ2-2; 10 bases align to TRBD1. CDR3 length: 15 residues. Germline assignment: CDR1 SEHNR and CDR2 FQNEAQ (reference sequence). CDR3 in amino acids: CASRLGTGATGKLFF. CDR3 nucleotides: TGTGCCAGCAGGTTGGGGACAGGGGCCACCGGGAAGCTGTTTTTT.

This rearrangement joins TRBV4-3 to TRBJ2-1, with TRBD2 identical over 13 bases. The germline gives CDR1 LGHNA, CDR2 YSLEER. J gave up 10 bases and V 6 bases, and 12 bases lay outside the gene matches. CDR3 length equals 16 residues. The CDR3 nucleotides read TGCGCCAGCAGTCAATTACTAGCGGGAGGGCTTGGAGAGCAGTTCTTC. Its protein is CASSQLLAGGLGEQFF.

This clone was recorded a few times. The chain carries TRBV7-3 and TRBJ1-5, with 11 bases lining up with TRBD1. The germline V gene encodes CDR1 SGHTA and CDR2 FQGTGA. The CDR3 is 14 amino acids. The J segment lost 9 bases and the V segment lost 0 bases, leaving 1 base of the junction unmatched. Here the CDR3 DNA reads TGTGCCAGCAGCTTAACGGGACAGGGGGGGCCCCAGCATTTT. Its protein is CASSLTGQGGPQHF.

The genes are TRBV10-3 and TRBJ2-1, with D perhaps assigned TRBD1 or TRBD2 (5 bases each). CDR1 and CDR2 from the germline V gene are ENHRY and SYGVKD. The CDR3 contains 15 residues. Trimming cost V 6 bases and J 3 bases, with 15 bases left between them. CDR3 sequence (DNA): TGTGCCATCAGGATCCCGGGACCAAACTACAATGAGCAGTTCTTC. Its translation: CAIRIPGPNYNEQFF.

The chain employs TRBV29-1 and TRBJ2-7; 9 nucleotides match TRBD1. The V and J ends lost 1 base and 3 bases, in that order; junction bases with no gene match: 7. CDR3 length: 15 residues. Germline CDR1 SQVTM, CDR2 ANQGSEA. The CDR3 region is CSVEAGTGSSYEQYF. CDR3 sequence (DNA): TGCAGCGTTGAAGCAGGGACAGGGTCAAGCTACGAGCAGTACTTC.

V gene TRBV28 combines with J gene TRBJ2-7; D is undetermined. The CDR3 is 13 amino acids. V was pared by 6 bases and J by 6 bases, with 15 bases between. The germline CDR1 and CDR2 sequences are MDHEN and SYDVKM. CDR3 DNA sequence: TGTGCCAGCAGAACCCGTTGGCCCATCGAGCAGTACTTC. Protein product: CASRTRWPIEQYF.

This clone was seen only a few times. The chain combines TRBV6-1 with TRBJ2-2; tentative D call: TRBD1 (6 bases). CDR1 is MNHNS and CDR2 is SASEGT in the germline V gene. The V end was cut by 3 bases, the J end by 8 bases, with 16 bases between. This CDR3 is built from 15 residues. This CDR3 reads CASSEIQGFLGELFF. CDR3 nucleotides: TGTGCCAGCAGTGAGATACAGGGTTTCCTTGGGGAGCTGTTTTTT.

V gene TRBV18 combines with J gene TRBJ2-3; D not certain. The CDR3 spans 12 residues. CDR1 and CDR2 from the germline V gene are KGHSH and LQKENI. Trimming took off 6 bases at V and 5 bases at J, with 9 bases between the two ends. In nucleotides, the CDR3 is TGTGCCAGCTCCCCAAGAGGAGATACGCAGTATTTT. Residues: CASSPRGDTQYF.

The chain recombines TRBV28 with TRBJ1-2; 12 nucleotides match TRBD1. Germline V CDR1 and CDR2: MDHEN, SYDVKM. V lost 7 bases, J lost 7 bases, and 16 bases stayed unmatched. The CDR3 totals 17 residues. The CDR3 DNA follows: TGTGCCAGCACCGAGGGTCGGGACAGGGGGCATCGACGTGGCTACACCTTC. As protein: CASTEGRDRGHRRGYTF.

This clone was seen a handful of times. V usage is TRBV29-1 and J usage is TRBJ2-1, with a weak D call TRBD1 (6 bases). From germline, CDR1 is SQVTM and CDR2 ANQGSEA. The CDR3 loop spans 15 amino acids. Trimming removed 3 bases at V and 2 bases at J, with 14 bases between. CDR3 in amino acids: CSVDKRPGAYNEQFF. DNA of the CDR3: TGCAGCGTTGATAAAAGGCCAGGGGCCTACAATGAGCAGTTCTTC.

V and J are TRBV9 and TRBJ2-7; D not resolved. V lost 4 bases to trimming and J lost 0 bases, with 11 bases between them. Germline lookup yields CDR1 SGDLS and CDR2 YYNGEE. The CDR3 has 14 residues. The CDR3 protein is CASSPSRYSYEQYF. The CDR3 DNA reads TGTGCCAGCAGCCCCTCGCGCTACTCCTACGAGCAGTACTTC.

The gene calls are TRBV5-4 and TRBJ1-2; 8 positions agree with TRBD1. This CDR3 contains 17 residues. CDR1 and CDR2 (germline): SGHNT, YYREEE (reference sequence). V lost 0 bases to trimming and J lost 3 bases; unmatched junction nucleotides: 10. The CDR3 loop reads CASSLGAGGAADYGYTF. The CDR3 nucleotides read TGTGCCAGCAGCTTGGGTGCAGGGGGCGCCGCTGACTATGGCTACACCTTC.

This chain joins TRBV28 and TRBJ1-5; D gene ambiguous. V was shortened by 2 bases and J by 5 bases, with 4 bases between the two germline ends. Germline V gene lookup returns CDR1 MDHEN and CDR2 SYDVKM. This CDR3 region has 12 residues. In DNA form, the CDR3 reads TGTGCCAGCAGTTTAGAGGATCAGCCCCAGCATTTT. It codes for CASSLEDQPQHF. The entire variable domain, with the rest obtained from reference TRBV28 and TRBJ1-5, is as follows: DVKVTQSSRYLVKRTGEKVFLECVQDMDHENMFWYRQDPGLGLRLIYFSYDVKMKEKGDIPEGYSVSREKKERFSLILESASTNQTSMYLCASSLEDQPQHFGDGTRLSIL.

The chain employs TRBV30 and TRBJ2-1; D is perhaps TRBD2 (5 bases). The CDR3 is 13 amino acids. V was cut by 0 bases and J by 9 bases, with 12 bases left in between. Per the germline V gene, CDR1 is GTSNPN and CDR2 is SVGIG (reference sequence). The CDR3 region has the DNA TGTGCCTGGAGTGTCGGGCTGGAGGCTGAGCAGTTCTTC. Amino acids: CAWSVGLEAEQFF.

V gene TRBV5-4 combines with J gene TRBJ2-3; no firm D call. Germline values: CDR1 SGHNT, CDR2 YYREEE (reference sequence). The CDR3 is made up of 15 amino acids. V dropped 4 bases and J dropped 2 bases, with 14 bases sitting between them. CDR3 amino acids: CASSEDLKDTDTQYF. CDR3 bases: TGTGCCAGCAGCGAAGATCTTAAAGACACAGATACGCAGTATTTT. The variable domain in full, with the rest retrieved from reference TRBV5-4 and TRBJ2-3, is ETGVTQSPTHLIKTRGQQVTLRCSSQSGHNTVSWYQQALGQGPQFIFQYYREEENGRGNFPPRFSGLQFPNYSSELNVNALELDDSALYLCASSEDLKDTDTQYFGPGTRLTVL.

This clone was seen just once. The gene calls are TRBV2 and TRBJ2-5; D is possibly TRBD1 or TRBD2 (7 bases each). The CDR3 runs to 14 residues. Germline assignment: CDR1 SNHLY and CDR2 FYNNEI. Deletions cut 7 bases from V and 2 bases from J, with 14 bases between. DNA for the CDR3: TGTGCCAGCACCGGGACAGCGGGACAAGAGACCCAGTACTTC. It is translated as CASTGTAGQETQYF.

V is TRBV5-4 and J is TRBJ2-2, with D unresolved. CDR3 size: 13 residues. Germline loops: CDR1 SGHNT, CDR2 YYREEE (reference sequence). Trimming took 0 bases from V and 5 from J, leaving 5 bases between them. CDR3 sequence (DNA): TGTGCCAGCAGCTTGGTTAGTACCGGGGAGCTGTTTTTT. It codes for CASSLVSTGELFF.

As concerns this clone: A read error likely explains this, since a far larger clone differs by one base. This CDR3 reads CASSQEGPTEPTYKQYF. CDR3 coding DNA: TGTGCCAGCAGCCAAGAGGGGCCGACAGAGCCCACCTACAAGCAGTACTTC. The chain joins TRBV4-2 to TRBJ2-7, with D perhaps matching TRBD1 (5 bases). The CDR3 spans 17 residues. Germline V gene data show CDR1 as LGHNA and CDR2 as YNFKEQ.

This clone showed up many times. The CDR3, as DNA: TGTGCCAGCAGTCTAGGGACAGGGGGTAACGAGCAGTACTTC. Translated, it gives CASSLGTGGNEQYF. The rearrangement joins TRBV28 to TRBJ2-7, with 11 bases fitting TRBD1. This CDR3 has 14 residues. CDR1 and CDR2 (germline): MDHEN, SYDVKM. With V trimmed by 5 bases and J by 5 bases, 5 bases remained unmatched.

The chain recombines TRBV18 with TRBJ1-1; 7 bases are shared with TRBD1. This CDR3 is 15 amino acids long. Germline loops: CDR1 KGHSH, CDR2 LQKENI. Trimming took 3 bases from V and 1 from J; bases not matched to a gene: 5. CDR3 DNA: TGTGCCAGCTCACCCAGGACAGGCGCGAACACTGAAGCTTTCTTT. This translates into CASSPRTGANTEAFF.

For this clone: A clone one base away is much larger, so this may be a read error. The CDR3 spells CASSSPRSYTDTGELFF. DNA of the CDR3: TGTGCCAGCAGCTCCCCGAGGAGTTACACAGACACCGGGGAGCTGTTTTTT. The chain couples TRBV9 to TRBJ2-2; no clear D gene. Germline lookup yields CDR1 SGDLS and CDR2 YYNGEE. This CDR3 is built from 17 residues. Trimming removed 4 bases at V and 3 bases at J, with 19 bases between.

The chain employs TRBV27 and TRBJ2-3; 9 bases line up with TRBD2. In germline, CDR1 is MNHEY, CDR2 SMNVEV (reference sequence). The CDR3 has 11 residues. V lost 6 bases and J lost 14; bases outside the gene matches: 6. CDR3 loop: CASSQGLALYF. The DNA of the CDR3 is TGTGCCAGCAGCCAGGGACTAGCCTTGTATTTT.

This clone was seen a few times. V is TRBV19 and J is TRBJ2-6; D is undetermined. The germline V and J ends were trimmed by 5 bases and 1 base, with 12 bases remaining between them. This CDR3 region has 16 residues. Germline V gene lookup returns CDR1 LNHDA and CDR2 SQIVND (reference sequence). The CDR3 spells CASSRAGLSGANVLTF. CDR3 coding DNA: TGTGCCAGTAGTCGAGCAGGCCTATCTGGGGCCAACGTCCTGACTTTC. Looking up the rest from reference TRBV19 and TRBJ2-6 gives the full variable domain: DGGITQSPKYLFRKEGQNVTLSCEQNLNHDAMYWYRQDPGQGLRLIYYSQIVNDFQKGDIAEGYSVSREKKESFPLTVTSAQKNPTAFYLCASSRAGLSGANVLTFGAGSRLTVL.

The DNA for the CDR3 is TGCAGCGTTGTCCCAGCGGGAGGTGTATCCTACAATGAGCAGTTCTTC. Its protein product is CSVVPAGGVSYNEQFF. The chain joins TRBV29-1 to TRBJ2-1; 9 bases map to TRBD2. Germline V gene data show CDR1 as SQVTM and CDR2 as ANQGSEA. The CDR3 sequence is 16 residues long. J gave up 1 base and V 4 bases, and 8 bases lay outside the gene matches.

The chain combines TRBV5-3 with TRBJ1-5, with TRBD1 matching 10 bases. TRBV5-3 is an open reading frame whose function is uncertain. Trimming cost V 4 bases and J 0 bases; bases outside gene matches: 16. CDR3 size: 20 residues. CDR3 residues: CARSTATGGENKYSNQPQHF. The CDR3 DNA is TGTGCCAGAAGCACCGCGACAGGGGGCGAGAACAAGTATAGCAATCAGCCCCAGCATTTT.

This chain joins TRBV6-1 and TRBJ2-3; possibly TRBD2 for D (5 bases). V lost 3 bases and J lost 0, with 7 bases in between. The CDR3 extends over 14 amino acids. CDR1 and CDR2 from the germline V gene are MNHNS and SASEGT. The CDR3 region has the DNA TGTGCCAGCAGTGAGGGAGTGAGCACAGATACGCAGTATTTT. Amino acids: CASSEGVSTDTQYF.